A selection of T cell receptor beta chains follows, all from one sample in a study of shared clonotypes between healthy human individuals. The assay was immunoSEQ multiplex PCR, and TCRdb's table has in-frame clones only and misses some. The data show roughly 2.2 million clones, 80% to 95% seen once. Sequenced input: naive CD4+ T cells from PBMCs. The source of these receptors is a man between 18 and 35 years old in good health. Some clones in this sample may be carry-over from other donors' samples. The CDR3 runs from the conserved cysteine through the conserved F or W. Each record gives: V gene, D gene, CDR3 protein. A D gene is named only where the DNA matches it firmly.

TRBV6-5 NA CASSYSSVNTGELFF
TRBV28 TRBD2 CASRVAGDPGAETQYF
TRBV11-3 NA CASSLTIRETQYF
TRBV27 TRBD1 CASSSRDRVAYGYTF
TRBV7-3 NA CASSSHGQSYTF
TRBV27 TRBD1 CASSPPTGQGAIRSNQPQHF
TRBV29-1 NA CSVEGQIQETQYF
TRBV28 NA CASSLSGRGARAEAFF
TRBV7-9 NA CASSLKSHGYTF
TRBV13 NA CASSLLRLSDKLQETQYF
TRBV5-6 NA CASSLRRGGELFF
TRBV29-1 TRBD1 CSVGTGVATEAFF
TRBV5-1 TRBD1 CASSDIQGEGEKLFF
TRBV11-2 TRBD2 CASSSRGAGELFF
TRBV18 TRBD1 CASSSTGVPNTEAFF
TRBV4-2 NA CASAPKGSGSTGELFF
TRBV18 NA CASSPGGNQPQHF
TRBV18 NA CASSPRGGGVGYEQFF
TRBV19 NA CASSIGRRDSGANVLTF
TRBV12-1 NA CASSFVQRRRTGANTGELFF
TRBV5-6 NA CASSLTEAQIWDF
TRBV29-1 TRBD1 CSGGQGTNTEAFF
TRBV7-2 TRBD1 CASSLPGQGGTEAFF
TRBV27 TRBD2 CASSFLELAVTDTQYF
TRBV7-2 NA CASSLETGTVYNEQFF
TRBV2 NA CAGSVAPNTEAFF
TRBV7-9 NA CASSLAMVGGVYEQYF
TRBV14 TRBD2 CASSSVPGLAAYNEQFF
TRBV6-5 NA CASSYSRSTDTQYF
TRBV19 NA CASSIRDGRTFNQPQHF
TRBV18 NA CASSPPGSEGTQYF
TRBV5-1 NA CASRQFRDPRYEQYF
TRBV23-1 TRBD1 CASSGQGSNEKLFF
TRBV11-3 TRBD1 CASSLGTWTGTGELFF
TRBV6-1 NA CASRLLGWDRSGLFF
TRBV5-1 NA CASSRDNSYEQYF
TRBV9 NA CASSGPTGTDTQYF
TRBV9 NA CASSELSGNTIYF
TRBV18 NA CASSPRLDRYGYTF
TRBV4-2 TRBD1 CASSLAGTATGNTIYF
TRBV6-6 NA CASSGRAGDEKLFF
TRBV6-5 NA CASRESNTGELFF
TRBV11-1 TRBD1 CASSPAGTVEAFF
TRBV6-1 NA CASSERDGPYEQYF
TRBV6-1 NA CASSVRGGEETQYF
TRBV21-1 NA CASITRELDRFTRIGKRSYEQYF
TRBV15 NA CATSRYQDLDTEAFF
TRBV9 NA CASSAGLTDYGYTF
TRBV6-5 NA CASSYKYPNTGELFF
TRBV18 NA CASSPREYQPQHF
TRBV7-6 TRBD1 CASSPGQVNNEQFF
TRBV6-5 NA CASRQHNGYTF
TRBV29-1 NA CSVGQPGLEYNEQFF
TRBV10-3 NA CAISESRWPPETQYF
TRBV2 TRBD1 CASSEATGYQPQHF
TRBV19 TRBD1 CASSGTVAPYGYTF
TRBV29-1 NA CSVVGQGVDEQFF
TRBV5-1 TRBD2 CASSLVASGMETQYF
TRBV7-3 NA CASSQEPNADTQYF